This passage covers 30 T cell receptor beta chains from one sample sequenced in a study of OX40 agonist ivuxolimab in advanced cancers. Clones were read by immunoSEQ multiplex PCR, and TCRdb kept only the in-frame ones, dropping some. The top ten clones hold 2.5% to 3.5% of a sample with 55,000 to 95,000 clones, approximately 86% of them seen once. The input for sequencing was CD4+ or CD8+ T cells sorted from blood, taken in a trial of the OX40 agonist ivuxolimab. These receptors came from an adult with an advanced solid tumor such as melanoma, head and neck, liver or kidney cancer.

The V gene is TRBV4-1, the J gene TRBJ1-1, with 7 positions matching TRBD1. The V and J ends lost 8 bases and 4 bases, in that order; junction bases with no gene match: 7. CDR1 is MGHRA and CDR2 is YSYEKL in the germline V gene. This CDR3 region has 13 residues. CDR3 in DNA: TGCGCCAGCCGCCGCCCAGGGGGCACTGAAGCTTTCTTT. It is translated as CASRRPGGTEAFF.

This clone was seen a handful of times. The CDR3 sequence is CASRSQGTGGNQPQHF. CDR3 coding DNA: TGTGCCAGTAGGTCACAGGGCACGGGGGGCAATCAGCCCCAGCATTTT. The chain carries TRBV19 and TRBJ1-5; perhaps TRBD1 as D (6 bases). Germline V gene data show CDR1 as LNHDA and CDR2 as SQIVND (reference sequence). The germline V and J ends were trimmed by 6 bases and 2 bases, with 17 bases remaining between them. This CDR3 is 16 amino acids long.

CDR3 in DNA: TGTGCCAGCAGCTTTTTGGGAGGGGGGAACTATGGCTACACCTTC. The encoded protein is CASSFLGGGNYGYTF. V and J are TRBV5-4 and TRBJ1-2; TRBD1 is a possible D gene (6 bases). The V end was cut by 2 bases, the J end by 2 bases, with 13 bases between. The CDR3 is made up of 15 amino acids. Germline V gene sequence: CDR1 SGHNT, CDR2 YYREEE (reference sequence).

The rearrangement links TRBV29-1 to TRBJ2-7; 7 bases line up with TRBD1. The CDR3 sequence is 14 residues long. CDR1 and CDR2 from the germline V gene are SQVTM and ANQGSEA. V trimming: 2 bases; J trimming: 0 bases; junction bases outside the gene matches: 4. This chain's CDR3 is CSVESGQSSYEQYF. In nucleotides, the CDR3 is TGCAGCGTTGAATCGGGACAGAGCTCCTACGAGCAGTACTTC.

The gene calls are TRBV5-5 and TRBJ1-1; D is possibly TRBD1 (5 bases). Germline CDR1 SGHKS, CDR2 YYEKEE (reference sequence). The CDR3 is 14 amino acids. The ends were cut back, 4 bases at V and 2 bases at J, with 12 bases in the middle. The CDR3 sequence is CASSLQESNTEAFF. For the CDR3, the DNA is TGTGCCAGCAGCCTACAGGAGTCAAACACTGAAGCTTTCTTT.

CDR3 protein: CASSELQGGTYEQYF. The CDR3 region has the DNA TGTGCCAGCAGTGAATTACAAGGGGGCACCTACGAGCAGTACTTC. J is TRBJ2-7 and V is TRBV6-1; 7 nucleotides agree with TRBD1. Trimming removed 2 bases from V and 2 bases from J; junction bases left unmatched: 6. Germline V gives CDR1 MNHNS, CDR2 SASEGT. The CDR3 runs 15 residues.

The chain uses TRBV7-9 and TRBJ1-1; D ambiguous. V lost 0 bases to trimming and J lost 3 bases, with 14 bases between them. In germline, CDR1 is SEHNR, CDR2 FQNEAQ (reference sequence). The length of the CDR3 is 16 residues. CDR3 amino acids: CASSLARGGKDTEAFF. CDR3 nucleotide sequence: TGTGCCAGCAGCTTAGCCCGGGGAGGGAAGGACACTGAAGCTTTCTTT. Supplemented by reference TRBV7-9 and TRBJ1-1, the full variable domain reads DTGVSQNPRHKITKRGQNVTFRCDPISEHNRLYWYRQTLGQGPEFLTYFQNEAQLEKSRLLSDRFSAERPKGSFSTLEIQRTEQGDSAMYLCASSLARGGKDTEAFFGQGTRLTVV.

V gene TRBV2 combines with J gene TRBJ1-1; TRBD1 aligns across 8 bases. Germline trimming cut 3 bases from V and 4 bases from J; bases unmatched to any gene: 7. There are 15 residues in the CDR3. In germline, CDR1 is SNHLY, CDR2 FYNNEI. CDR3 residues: CASSDQGAGVTEAFF. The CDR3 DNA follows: TGTGCCAGCAGTGATCAGGGGGCTGGTGTCACTGAAGCTTTCTTT.

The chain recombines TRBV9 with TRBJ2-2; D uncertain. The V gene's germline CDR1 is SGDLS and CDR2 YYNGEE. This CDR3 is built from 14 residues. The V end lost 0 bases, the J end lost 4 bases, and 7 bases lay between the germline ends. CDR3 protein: CASSVAPFTGELFF. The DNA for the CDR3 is TGTGCCAGCAGCGTAGCTCCTTTCACCGGGGAGCTGTTTTTT.

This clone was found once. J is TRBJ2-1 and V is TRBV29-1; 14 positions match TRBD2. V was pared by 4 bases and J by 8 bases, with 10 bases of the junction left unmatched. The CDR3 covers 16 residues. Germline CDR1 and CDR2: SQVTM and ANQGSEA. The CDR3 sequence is CSVGLRLAGGPDEQFF. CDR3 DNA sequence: TGCAGCGTTGGCCTAAGACTAGCGGGGGGGCCCGATGAGCAGTTCTTC.

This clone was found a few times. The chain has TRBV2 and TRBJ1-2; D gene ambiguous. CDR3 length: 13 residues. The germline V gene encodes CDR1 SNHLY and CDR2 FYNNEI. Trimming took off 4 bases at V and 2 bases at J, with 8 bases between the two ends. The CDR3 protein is CASSVYGNYGYTF. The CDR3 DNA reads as TGTGCCAGCAGTGTGTACGGGAACTATGGCTACACCTTC.

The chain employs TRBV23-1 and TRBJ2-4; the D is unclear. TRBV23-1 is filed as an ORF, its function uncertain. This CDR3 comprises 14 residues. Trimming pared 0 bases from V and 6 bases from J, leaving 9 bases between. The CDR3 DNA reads TGCGCCAGCAGTCAATCCGGGTCTGGAAACATTCAGTACTTC. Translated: CASSQSGSGNIQYF.

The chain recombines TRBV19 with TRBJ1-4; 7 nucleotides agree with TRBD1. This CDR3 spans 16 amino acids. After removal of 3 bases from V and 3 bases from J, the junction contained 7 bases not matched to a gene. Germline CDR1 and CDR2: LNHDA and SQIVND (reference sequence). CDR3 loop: CASSIRGASSNEKLFF. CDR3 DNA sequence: TGTGCCAGTAGTATCAGGGGGGCGTCTTCTAATGAAAAACTGTTTTTT.

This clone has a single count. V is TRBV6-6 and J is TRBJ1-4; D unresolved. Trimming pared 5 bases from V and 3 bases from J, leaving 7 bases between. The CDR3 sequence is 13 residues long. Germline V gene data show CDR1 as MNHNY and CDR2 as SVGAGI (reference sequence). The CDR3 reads CASSRVPNEKLFF. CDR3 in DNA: TGTGCCAGCAGTCGCGTACCTAATGAAAAACTGTTTTTT.

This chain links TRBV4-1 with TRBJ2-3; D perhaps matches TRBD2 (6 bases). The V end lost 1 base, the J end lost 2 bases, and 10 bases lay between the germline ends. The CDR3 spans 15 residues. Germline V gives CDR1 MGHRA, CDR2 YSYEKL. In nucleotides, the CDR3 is TGCGCCAGCAGCCAAGTACTACTAGCCACAGATACGCAGTATTTT. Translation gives CASSQVLLATDTQYF.

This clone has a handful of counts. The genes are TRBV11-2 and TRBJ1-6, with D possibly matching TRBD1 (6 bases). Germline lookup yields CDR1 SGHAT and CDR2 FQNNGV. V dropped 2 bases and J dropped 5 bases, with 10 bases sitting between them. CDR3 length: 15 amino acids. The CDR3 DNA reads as TGTGCCAGCAGCTTAACAGGGCAGAATAATTCACCCCTCCACTTT. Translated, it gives CASSLTGQNNSPLHF. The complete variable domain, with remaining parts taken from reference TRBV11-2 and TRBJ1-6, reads EAGVAQSPRYKIIEKRQSVAFWCNPISGHATLYWYQQILGQGPKLLIQFQNNGVVDDSQLPKDRFSAERLKGVDSTLKIQPAKLEDSAVYLCASSLTGQNNSPLHFGNGTRLTVT.

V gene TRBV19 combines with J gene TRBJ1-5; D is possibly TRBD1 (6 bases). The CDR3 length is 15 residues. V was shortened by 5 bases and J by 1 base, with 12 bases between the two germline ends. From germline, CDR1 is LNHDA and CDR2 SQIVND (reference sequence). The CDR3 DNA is TGTGCCAGTAGTTGGGGGCGAGTAAGCAATCAGCCCCAGCATTTT. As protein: CASSWGRVSNQPQHF.

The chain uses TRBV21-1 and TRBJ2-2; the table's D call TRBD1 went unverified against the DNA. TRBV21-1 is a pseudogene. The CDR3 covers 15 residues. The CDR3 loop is CASTLRQGRSGELFF. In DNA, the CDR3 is TGTGCCAGCACTTTAAGACAGGGAAGATCCGGGGAGCTGTTTTTT.

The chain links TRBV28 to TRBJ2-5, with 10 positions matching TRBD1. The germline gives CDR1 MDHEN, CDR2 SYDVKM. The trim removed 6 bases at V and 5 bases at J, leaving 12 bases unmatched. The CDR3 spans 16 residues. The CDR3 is CASSALTGGAWETQYF. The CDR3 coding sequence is TGTGCCAGCAGCGCCCTGACAGGGGGCGCATGGGAGACCCAGTACTTC.

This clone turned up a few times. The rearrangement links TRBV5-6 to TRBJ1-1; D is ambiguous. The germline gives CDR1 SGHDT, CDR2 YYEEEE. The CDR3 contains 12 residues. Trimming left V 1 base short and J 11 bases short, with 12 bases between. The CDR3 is CASSLFPLQAFF. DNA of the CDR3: TGTGCCAGCAGCTTGTTCCCCCTTCAGGCTTTCTTT.

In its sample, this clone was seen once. The CDR3 region is CASSKVRRETQYF. The CDR3 coding sequence is TGTGCCAGCAGCAAAGTAAGACGGGAGACCCAGTACTTC. This sequence joins TRBV21-1 and TRBJ2-5. TRBV21-1 is noted as a pseudogene. This CDR3 has 13 amino acids.

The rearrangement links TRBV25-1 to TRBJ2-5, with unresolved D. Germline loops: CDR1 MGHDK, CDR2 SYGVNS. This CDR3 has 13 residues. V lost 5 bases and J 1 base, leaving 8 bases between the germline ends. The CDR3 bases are TGTGCCAGCAGTATCGATATCCAAGAGACCCAGTACTTC. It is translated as CASSIDIQETQYF.

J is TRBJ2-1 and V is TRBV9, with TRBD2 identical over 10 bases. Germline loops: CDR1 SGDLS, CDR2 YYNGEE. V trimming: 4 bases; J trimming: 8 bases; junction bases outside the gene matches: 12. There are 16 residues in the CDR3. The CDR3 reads CASSPRLAGGLDEQFF. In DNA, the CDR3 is TGTGCCAGCAGCCCTCGACTAGCGGGTGGGCTTGATGAGCAGTTCTTC.

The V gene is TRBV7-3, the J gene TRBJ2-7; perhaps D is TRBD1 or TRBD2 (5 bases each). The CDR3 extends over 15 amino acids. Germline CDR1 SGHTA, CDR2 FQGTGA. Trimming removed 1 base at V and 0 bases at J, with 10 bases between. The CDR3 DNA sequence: TGTGCCAGCAGCTTAAGGGGACCCGGCTCCTACGAGCAGTACTTC. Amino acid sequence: CASSLRGPGSYEQYF.

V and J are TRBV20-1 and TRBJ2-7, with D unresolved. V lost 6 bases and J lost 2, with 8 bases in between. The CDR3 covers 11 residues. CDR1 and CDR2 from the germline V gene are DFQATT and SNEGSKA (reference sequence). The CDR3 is CSAGPTYEQYF. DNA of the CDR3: TGCAGTGCCGGACCGACCTACGAGCAGTACTTC.

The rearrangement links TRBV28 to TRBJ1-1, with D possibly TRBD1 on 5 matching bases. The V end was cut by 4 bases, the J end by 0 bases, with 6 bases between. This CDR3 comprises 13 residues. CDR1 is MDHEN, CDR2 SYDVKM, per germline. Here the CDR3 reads CASSSGMNTEAFF. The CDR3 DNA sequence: TGTGCCAGCAGTTCAGGGATGAACACTGAAGCTTTCTTT.

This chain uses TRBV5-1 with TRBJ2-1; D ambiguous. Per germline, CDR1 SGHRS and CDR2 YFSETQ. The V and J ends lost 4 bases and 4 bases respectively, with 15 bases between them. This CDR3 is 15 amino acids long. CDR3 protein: CASSTTSTRYNEQFF. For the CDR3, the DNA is TGCGCCAGCAGCACCACTTCGACACGTTACAATGAGCAGTTCTTC.

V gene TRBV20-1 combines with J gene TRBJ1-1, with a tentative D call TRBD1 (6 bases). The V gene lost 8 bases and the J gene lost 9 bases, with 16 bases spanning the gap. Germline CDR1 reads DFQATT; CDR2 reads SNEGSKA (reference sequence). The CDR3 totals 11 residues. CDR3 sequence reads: CSPARGSQAFF. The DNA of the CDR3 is TGCAGTCCGGCGAGGGGGTCCCAAGCTTTCTTT.

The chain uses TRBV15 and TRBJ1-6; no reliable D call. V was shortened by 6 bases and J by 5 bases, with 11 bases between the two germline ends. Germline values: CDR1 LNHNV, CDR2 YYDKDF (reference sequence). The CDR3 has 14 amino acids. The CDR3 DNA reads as TGTGCCACCAGTTTCCACGGTGATAATTCACCCCTCCACTTT. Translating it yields CATSFHGDNSPLHF.

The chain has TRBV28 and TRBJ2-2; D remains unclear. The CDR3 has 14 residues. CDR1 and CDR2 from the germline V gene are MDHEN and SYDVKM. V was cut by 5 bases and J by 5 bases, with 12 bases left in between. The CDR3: CASSPPRRTGELFF. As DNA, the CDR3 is TGTGCCAGCAGTCCCCCTAGAAGGACCGGGGAGCTGTTTTTT. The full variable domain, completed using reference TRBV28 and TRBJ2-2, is DVKVTQSSRYLVKRTGEKVFLECVQDMDHENMFWYRQDPGLGLRLIYFSYDVKMKEKGDIPEGYSVSREKKERFSLILESASTNQTSMYLCASSPPRRTGELFFGEGSRLTVL.